The 4 T cell receptor beta chains listed next were all sequenced from one sample in a study of Ad26.COV2.S vaccination and SARS-CoV-2 variants. Only in-frame clones appear in the TCRdb table, and some are missing; sequencing was by immunoSEQ multiplex PCR. The repertoire holds under 550,000 clones, with 75% to 95% as singletons. As to treatment: over 15 received Ad26.COV2.S at low or high dose, single or two shots; 5 received placebo; per-sample allocation not given. Samples were taken on day 63 after the first vaccine or placebo injection. The starting material was peripheral blood, obtained in a trial of Ad26.COV2.S vaccine versus placebo. These receptors were taken from a person aged 18-60 years who received the Ad26.COV2.S COVID-19 vaccine or a placebo.

Comments on this clone: This sample also contains other DNA sequences that code for the same CDR3. This sequence joins TRBV9 and TRBJ1-1; D uncertain. Trimming left V 1 base short and J 1 base short, with 5 bases between. The CDR3 length is 13 residues. Germline assignment: CDR1 SGDLS and CDR2 YYNGEE. DNA of the CDR3: TGTGCCAGCAGCGTACTTGGGAACACTGAAGCTTTCTTT. It yields the protein CASSVLGNTEAFF.

This sequence joins TRBV6-2 or TRBV6-3 and TRBJ1-1, with TRBD1 identical over 9 bases. V lost 1 base, J lost 4 bases, and 13 bases stayed unmatched. This CDR3 spans 18 amino acids. Germline V lookup: CDR1 MNHEY, CDR2 SVGEGT. In DNA form, the CDR3 reads TGTGCCAGCAGTTACTACAATACAGGGGGCGTAGTGACCACTGAAGCTTTCTTT. It translates to CASSYYNTGGVVTTEAFF.

V and J are TRBV10-2 and TRBJ1-2; 9 nucleotides line up with TRBD1. CDR1 and CDR2 (germline): WSHSY, SAAADI. The CDR3 runs to 12 residues. Germline trimming cut 6 bases from V and 6 bases from J; bases unmatched to any gene: 2. In DNA form, the CDR3 reads TGCGCCAGCAGGGGACAGGGTGATGGCTACACCTTC. Its translation: CASRGQGDGYTF.

The CDR3 reads CASSYSSKIEAFF. CDR3 nucleotides: TGTGCCAGCAGTTACTCGAGCAAGATTGAAGCTTTCTTT. The chain is built from TRBV6-5 and TRBJ1-1, with unresolved D. Germline V gene lookup returns CDR1 MNHEY and CDR2 SVGAGI. The CDR3 is 13 amino acids. V dropped 0 bases and J dropped 7 bases, with 9 bases sitting between them.